These T cell receptor beta chains were read from a single sample in a study of T cell responses to AZD1222 COVID-19 vaccine. Clones were sequenced by immunoSEQ multiplex PCR, and TCRdb holds only the in-frame ones, with some missing. This repertoire shows under 200,000 clones, about 92% found once; its top ten account for about 3.5%. This specimen was peripheral blood, taken 28 days after the second dose of the MenACWY control vaccine. The receptors shown here come from an adult who received the MenACWY meningococcal vaccine as a control. CDR3s include the opening cysteine and the closing phenylalanine or tryptophan. D genes are given only for firm matches. Clone size is given for some rows only: seen once, a few or many times, or a class if the clone is expanded.

clone size: NA; J gene: TRBJ1-3; D gene: NA; V gene: TRBV18; CDR3 protein: CASSPLSAEGSGNTIYF; CDR3 DNA: TGTGCCAGCTCACCACTTAGTGCGGAGGGCTCTGGAAACACCATATATTTT
clone size: NA; J gene: TRBJ1-4; D gene: NA; V gene: TRBV21-1; CDR3 protein: CASSSPDRGNPPYPEKLFF; CDR3 DNA: TGTGCCAGCAGCAGCCCGGACAGGGGGAATCCACCATATCCTGAAAAACTGTTTTTT
clone size: NA; J gene: TRBJ2-2; D gene: NA; V gene: TRBV7-3; CDR3 protein: CASSPAVRGTGELFF; CDR3 DNA: TGTGCCAGCAGCCCCGCGGTTCGCGGCACCGGGGAGCTGTTTTTT
clone size: NA; J gene: TRBJ1-1; D gene: NA; V gene: TRBV5-1; CDR3 protein: CASSSQRTGNTEAFF; CDR3 DNA: TGCGCCAGCAGCTCTCAAAGGACCGGTAACACTGAAGCTTTCTTT
clone size: NA; J gene: TRBJ1-3; D gene: NA; V gene: TRBV20-1; CDR3 protein: CSASRDATGNTIYF; CDR3 DNA: TGCAGTGCTAGTCGGGACGCTACGGGAAACACCATATATTTT
clone size: NA; J gene: TRBJ1-3; D gene: NA; V gene: TRBV25-1; CDR3 protein: CASSESIGAGNTIYF; CDR3 DNA: TGTGCCAGCAGTGAATCGATAGGGGCTGGAAACACCATATATTTT
clone size: NA; J gene: TRBJ2-7; D gene: TRBD1; V gene: TRBV3-1/TRBV3-2; CDR3 protein: CASSRTGDHEQYF; CDR3 DNA: TGTGCCAGCAGCCGGACAGGGGACCACGAGCAGTACTTC
clone size: NA; J gene: TRBJ2-7; D gene: NA; V gene: TRBV4-2; CDR3 protein: CVRRGTDYEQYF; CDR3 DNA: TGTGTCCGCAGGGGAACGGACTACGAGCAGTACTTC
clone size: NA; J gene: TRBJ1-6; D gene: TRBD1; V gene: TRBV19; CDR3 protein: CASRDSDRGLSPLHF; CDR3 DNA: TGTGCCAGCAGGGACTCGGACAGGGGGCTTTCACCCCTCCACTTT
clone size: NA; J gene: TRBJ1-6; D gene: NA; V gene: TRBV7-9; CDR3 protein: CASSFGRTNSPLHF; CDR3 DNA: TGTGCCAGCAGCTTCGGACGGACCAATTCACCCCTCCACTTT
clone size: NA; J gene: TRBJ1-4; D gene: NA; V gene: TRBV16; CDR3 protein: CASSPRGLNEKLFF; CDR3 DNA: TGTGCCAGCAGCCCTCGCGGACTTAATGAAAAACTGTTTTTT
clone size: NA; J gene: TRBJ1-5; D gene: NA; V gene: TRBV19; CDR3 protein: CASSIAGIQQPQHF; CDR3 DNA: TGTGCCAGTAGTATAGCAGGGATTCAGCAGCCCCAGCATTTT
clone size: NA; J gene: TRBJ2-1; D gene: TRBD1; V gene: TRBV6-2/TRBV6-3; CDR3 protein: CASSRGTGGSNEQFF; CDR3 DNA: TGTGCCAGCAGCCGCGGGACAGGTGGGAGCAATGAGCAGTTCTTC
clone size: NA; J gene: TRBJ2-7; D gene: NA; V gene: TRBV4-1; CDR3 protein: CASSPKGGTYEQYF; CDR3 DNA: TGCGCCAGCAGCCCGAAGGGGGGGACCTACGAGCAGTACTTC
clone size: NA; J gene: TRBJ2-1; D gene: TRBD1; V gene: TRBV6-5; CDR3 protein: CASSYSRTGVHNEQFF; CDR3 DNA: TGTGCCAGCAGTTACTCGCGGACAGGCGTCCACAATGAGCAGTTCTTC
clone size: NA; J gene: TRBJ1-5; D gene: NA; V gene: TRBV27; CDR3 protein: CASRVVLDQPQHF; CDR3 DNA: TGTGCCAGCAGAGTCGTCCTCGATCAGCCCCAGCATTTT
clone size: NA; J gene: TRBJ2-1; D gene: NA; V gene: TRBV7-2; CDR3 protein: CASSLAGLSDEQFF; CDR3 DNA: TGTGCCAGCAGCTTAGCCGGACTCAGCGACGAGCAGTTCTTC
clone size: NA; J gene: TRBJ2-2; D gene: NA; V gene: TRBV7-3; CDR3 protein: CASSLGAMNTGELFF; CDR3 DNA: TGTGCCAGCAGCTTAGGGGCGATGAACACCGGGGAGCTGTTTTTT
clone size: NA; J gene: TRBJ1-2; D gene: TRBD1; V gene: TRBV6-5; CDR3 protein: CASTPDRGIGGYTF; CDR3 DNA: TGTGCCAGCACCCCGGACAGGGGAATTGGCGGCTACACCTTC
clone size: NA; J gene: TRBJ1-1; D gene: NA; V gene: TRBV10-3; CDR3 protein: CAIGLGNTEAFF; CDR3 DNA: TGTGCCATCGGGCTTGGGAACACTGAAGCTTTCTTT
clone size: NA; J gene: TRBJ1-1; D gene: TRBD1; V gene: TRBV28; CDR3 protein: CASSSPQGDRGKYTEAFF; CDR3 DNA: TGTGCCAGCAGCTCCCCACAGGGGGACAGGGGGAAATACACTGAAGCTTTCTTT
clone size: NA; J gene: TRBJ2-1; D gene: NA; V gene: TRBV7-3; CDR3 protein: CASSLDLADNEQFF; CDR3 DNA: TGTGCCAGCAGCTTAGACCTAGCAGACAATGAGCAGTTCTTC
clone size: NA; J gene: TRBJ2-1; D gene: TRBD2; V gene: TRBV18; CDR3 protein: CASSPPLVAGDYFYNEQFF; CDR3 DNA: TGTGCCAGCTCACCACCCTTGGTAGCGGGTGATTACTTCTACAATGAGCAGTTCTTC
clone size: once; J gene: TRBJ1-1; D gene: NA; V gene: TRBV9; CDR3 protein: CASSVQPLGANTEAFF; CDR3 DNA: TGTGCCAGCAGCGTACAACCCCTGGGCGCGAACACTGAAGCTTTCTTT
clone size: NA; J gene: TRBJ1-4; D gene: NA; V gene: TRBV7-8; CDR3 protein: CASSVWVSPGELFF; CDR3 DNA: TGTGCCAGCAGCGTTTGGGTTAGCCCGGGGGAACTGTTTTTT
clone size: NA; J gene: TRBJ1-4; D gene: TRBD1; V gene: TRBV11-3; CDR3 protein: CASSEGTGMNEKLFF; CDR3 DNA: TGTGCCAGCAGCGAAGGGACAGGAATGAATGAAAAACTGTTTTTT
clone size: NA; J gene: TRBJ2-7; D gene: TRBD1; V gene: TRBV15; CDR3 protein: CATSRDWDRRSYEQYF; CDR3 DNA: TGTGCCACCAGCAGAGATTGGGACAGGCGATCCTACGAGCAGTACTTC
clone size: NA; J gene: TRBJ2-7; D gene: TRBD2; V gene: TRBV6-2/TRBV6-3; CDR3 protein: CASSSGLAGGTYEQYF; CDR3 DNA: TGTGCCAGCAGTTCTGGACTAGCGGGAGGCACCTACGAGCAGTACTTC
clone size: NA; J gene: TRBJ1-2; D gene: NA; V gene: TRBV30; CDR3 protein: CAWSVRGSRGYTF; CDR3 DNA: TGTGCCTGGAGTGTACGAGGCAGCCGGGGCTACACCTTC
clone size: NA; J gene: TRBJ2-3; D gene: TRBD2; V gene: TRBV5-6; CDR3 protein: CASSTTSAPSTDTQYF; CDR3 DNA: TGTGCCAGCAGCACCACTAGCGCTCCTAGCACAGATACGCAGTATTTT
clone size: NA; J gene: TRBJ1-1; D gene: NA; V gene: TRBV5-1; CDR3 protein: CASSHPDRLTEAFF; CDR3 DNA: TGCGCCAGCAGCCATCCGGACAGACTTACTGAAGCTTTCTTT
clone size: NA; J gene: TRBJ1-6; D gene: NA; V gene: TRBV11-1; CDR3 protein: CASSQDRTNSPLHF; CDR3 DNA: TGTGCCAGCAGCCAAGACAGGACGAATTCACCCCTCCACTTT
clone size: NA; J gene: TRBJ2-3; D gene: NA; V gene: TRBV11-2; CDR3 protein: CASSLDSHALGKNTDTQYF; CDR3 DNA: TGTGCCAGCAGCTTGGATTCGCACGCGCTCGGGAAGAACACAGATACGCAGTATTTT
clone size: NA; J gene: TRBJ1-4; D gene: NA; V gene: TRBV20-1; CDR3 protein: CSARSAAKLFF; CDR3 DNA: TGCAGTGCTCGTAGCGCCGCAAAACTGTTTTTT
clone size: NA; J gene: TRBJ2-1; D gene: TRBD1; V gene: TRBV9; CDR3 protein: CASKPGPPTGGGPYNEQFF; CDR3 DNA: TGTGCCAGCAAGCCGGGTCCCCCCACAGGGGGAGGACCCTACAATGAGCAGTTCTTC
clone size: NA; J gene: TRBJ1-4; D gene: TRBD1; V gene: TRBV2; CDR3 protein: CASSEAKGQAATNEKLFF; CDR3 DNA: TGTGCCAGCAGTGAAGCTAAGGGACAGGCTGCAACTAATGAAAAACTGTTTTTT
clone size: NA; J gene: TRBJ1-4; D gene: NA; V gene: TRBV28; CDR3 protein: CASSLYGINEKLFF; CDR3 DNA: TGTGCCAGCAGTTTATACGGAATTAATGAAAAACTGTTTTTT
clone size: NA; J gene: TRBJ2-1; D gene: NA; V gene: TRBV27; CDR3 protein: CASSFRGGEQFF; CDR3 DNA: TGTGCCAGCAGTTTCCGGGGCGGTGAGCAGTTCTTC
clone size: NA; J gene: TRBJ1-3; D gene: NA; V gene: TRBV7-2; CDR3 protein: CASSLIPPTVSGNTIYF; CDR3 DNA: TGTGCCAGCAGCTTAATTCCCCCGACAGTATCTGGAAACACCATATATTTT
clone size: NA; J gene: TRBJ2-1; D gene: TRBD2; V gene: TRBV5-1; CDR3 protein: CASSLVLAGYNEQFF; CDR3 DNA: TGCGCCAGCAGCTTGGTGTTAGCGGGGTACAATGAGCAGTTCTTC
clone size: once; J gene: TRBJ1-2; D gene: TRBD1; V gene: TRBV2; CDR3 protein: CASNLQGAYGYTF; CDR3 DNA: TGTGCCAGCAACTTACAGGGGGCCTATGGCTACACCTTC
clone size: NA; J gene: TRBJ1-1; D gene: NA; V gene: TRBV5-1; CDR3 protein: CASGDRPNTEAFF; CDR3 DNA: TGCGCCAGCGGCGACAGACCGAACACTGAAGCTTTCTTT
clone size: once; J gene: TRBJ1-2; D gene: TRBD1; V gene: TRBV6-5; CDR3 protein: CASSMDRGSYGYTF; CDR3 DNA: TGTGCCAGCAGCATGGACAGGGGGTCCTATGGCTACACCTTC
clone size: NA; J gene: TRBJ1-4; D gene: NA; V gene: TRBV10-3; CDR3 protein: CAISGGPGGTNEKLFF; CDR3 DNA: TGTGCCATCAGTGGGGGGCCAGGAGGAACTAATGAAAAACTGTTTTTT
clone size: NA; J gene: TRBJ1-1; D gene: TRBD1; V gene: TRBV5-1; CDR3 protein: CASSPDRRDTEAFF; CDR3 DNA: TGCGCCAGCAGCCCGGACAGGCGGGACACTGAAGCTTTCTTT
clone size: NA; J gene: TRBJ2-2; D gene: NA; V gene: TRBV7-2; CDR3 protein: CASSLRSSANTGELFF; CDR3 DNA: TGTGCCAGCAGCTTAAGGTCTAGCGCTAACACCGGGGAGCTGTTTTTT
clone size: once; J gene: TRBJ2-2; D gene: NA; V gene: TRBV18; CDR3 protein: CASSQTGTKTGELFF; CDR3 DNA: TGTGCCAGCTCACAAACCGGGACGAAAACCGGGGAGCTGTTTTTT
clone size: NA; J gene: TRBJ1-1; D gene: NA; V gene: TRBV27; CDR3 protein: CASTSSGPNTEAFF; CDR3 DNA: TGTGCCAGCACCTCCTCGGGGCCGAACACTGAAGCTTTCTTT
clone size: once; J gene: TRBJ1-1; D gene: NA; V gene: TRBV7-8; CDR3 protein: CASSSGESTEAFF; CDR3 DNA: TGTGCCAGCAGTTCCGGAGAGAGCACTGAAGCTTTCTTT
clone size: NA; J gene: TRBJ1-1; D gene: NA; V gene: TRBV30; CDR3 protein: CATSMGYGGSEAFF; CDR3 DNA: TGTGCCACATCAATGGGATACGGTGGATCTGAAGCTTTCTTT
clone size: few; J gene: TRBJ1-4; D gene: TRBD1; V gene: TRBV15; CDR3 protein: CATSRVGGTRGRNEKLFF; CDR3 DNA: TGTGCCACCAGCAGAGTAGGCGGGACAAGGGGGCGGAATGAAAAACTGTTTTTT
clone size: once; J gene: TRBJ1-4; D gene: NA; V gene: TRBV10-3; CDR3 protein: CAISEQVRADEKLFF; CDR3 DNA: TGTGCCATCAGTGAACAGGTTCGGGCTGATGAAAAACTGTTTTTT
clone size: NA; J gene: TRBJ1-2; D gene: TRBD1; V gene: TRBV18; CDR3 protein: CASSPDRDYGYTF; CDR3 DNA: TGTGCCAGCTCCCCCGACAGGGACTATGGCTACACCTTC
clone size: NA; J gene: TRBJ1-1; D gene: NA; V gene: TRBV19; CDR3 protein: CAVRRGQVTEAFF; CDR3 DNA: TGTGCCGTCCGGCGGGGGCAGGTCACTGAAGCTTTCTTT